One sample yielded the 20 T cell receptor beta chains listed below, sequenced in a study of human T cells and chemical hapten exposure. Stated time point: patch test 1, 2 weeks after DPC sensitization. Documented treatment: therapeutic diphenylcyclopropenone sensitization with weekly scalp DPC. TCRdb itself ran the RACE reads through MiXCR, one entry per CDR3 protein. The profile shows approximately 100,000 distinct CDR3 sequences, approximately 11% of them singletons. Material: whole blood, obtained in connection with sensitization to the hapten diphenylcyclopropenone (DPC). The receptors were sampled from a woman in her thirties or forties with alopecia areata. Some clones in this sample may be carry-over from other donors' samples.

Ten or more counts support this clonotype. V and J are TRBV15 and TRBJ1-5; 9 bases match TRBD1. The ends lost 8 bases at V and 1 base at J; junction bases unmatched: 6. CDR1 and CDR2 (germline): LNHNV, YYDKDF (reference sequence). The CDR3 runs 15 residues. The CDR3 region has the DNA TGTGCCACCGTCGCGACAGGGGGGAGCAATCAGCCCCAGCATTTT. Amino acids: CATVATGGSNQPQHF.

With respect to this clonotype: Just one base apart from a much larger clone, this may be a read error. As DNA, the CDR3 is TGTGCCAGCAGCTTCGGGACAGCGAACACTGAAGCTTTCTTT. It yields the protein CASSFGTANTEAFF. The chain joins TRBV7-8 to TRBJ1-1, with TRBD1 identical over 7 bases. CDR1 is SGHVS, CDR2 FQNEAQ, per germline. V shed 3 bases, J shed 1 base, and the junction held 2 bases outside the gene matches. The CDR3 has 14 residues.

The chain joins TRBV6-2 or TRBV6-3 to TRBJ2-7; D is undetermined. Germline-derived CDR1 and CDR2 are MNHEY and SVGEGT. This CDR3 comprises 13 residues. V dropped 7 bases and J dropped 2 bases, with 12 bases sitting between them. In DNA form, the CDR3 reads TGTGCCAGCACTCGCGCGACCACCTACGAGCAGTACTTC. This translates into CASTRATTYEQYF.

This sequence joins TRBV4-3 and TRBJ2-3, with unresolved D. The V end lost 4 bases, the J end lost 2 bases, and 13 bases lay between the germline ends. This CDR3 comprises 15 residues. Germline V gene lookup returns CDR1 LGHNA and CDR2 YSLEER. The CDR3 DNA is TGCGCCAGCAGCCTATTAATCGATCACACAGATACGCAGTATTTT. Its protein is CASSLLIDHTDTQYF.

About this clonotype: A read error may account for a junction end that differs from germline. This chain's CDR3 is CASAQGGGEILFF. The CDR3 DNA is TGTGCCAGCGCTCAAGGGGGTGGTGAAATACTGTTTTTT. The gene calls are TRBV7-9 and TRBJ1-4; D possibly corresponds to TRBD1 (6 bases). CDR1 is SEHNR and CDR2 is FQNEAQ in the germline V gene (reference sequence). This CDR3 has 13 amino acids.

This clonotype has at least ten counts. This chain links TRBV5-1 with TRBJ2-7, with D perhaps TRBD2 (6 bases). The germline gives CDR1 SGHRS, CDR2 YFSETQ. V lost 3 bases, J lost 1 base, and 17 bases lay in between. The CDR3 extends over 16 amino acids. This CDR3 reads CASSSVSGVASYEQYF. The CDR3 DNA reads TGCGCCAGCAGCTCCGTCTCGGGAGTTGCGTCCTACGAGCAGTACTTC.

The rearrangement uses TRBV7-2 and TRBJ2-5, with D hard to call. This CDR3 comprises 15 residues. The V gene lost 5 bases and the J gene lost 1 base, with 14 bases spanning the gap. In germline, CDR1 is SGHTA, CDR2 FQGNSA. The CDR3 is CASSPTRAFQETQYF. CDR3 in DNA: TGTGCCAGCAGCCCGACACGGGCATTCCAAGAGACCCAGTACTTC.

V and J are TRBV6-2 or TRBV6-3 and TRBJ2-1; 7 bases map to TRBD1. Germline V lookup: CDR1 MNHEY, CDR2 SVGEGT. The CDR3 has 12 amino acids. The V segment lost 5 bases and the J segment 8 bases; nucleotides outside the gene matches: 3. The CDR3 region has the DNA TGTGCCAGCAGTCCCCAGGGGGATGAGCAGTTCTTC. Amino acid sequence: CASSPQGDEQFF.

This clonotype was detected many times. In nucleotides, the CDR3 is TGTGCCGCTGGGCGGGAAAGGGAAAAAGCTTTCTTT. Protein: CAAGREREKAFF. The V and J genes are TRBV28 and TRBJ1-1; D is unresolved. The V end lost 11 bases, the J end lost 9 bases, and 19 bases lay between the germline ends. The germline V gene has CDR1 MDHEN and CDR2 SYDVKM. The CDR3 sequence is 12 residues long.

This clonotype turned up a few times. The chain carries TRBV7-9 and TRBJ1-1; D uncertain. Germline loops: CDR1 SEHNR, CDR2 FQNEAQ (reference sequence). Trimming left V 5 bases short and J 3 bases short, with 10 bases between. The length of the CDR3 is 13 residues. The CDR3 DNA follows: TGTGCCAGCAGCCAGGCAGTTCACACTGAAGCTTTCTTT. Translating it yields CASSQAVHTEAFF.

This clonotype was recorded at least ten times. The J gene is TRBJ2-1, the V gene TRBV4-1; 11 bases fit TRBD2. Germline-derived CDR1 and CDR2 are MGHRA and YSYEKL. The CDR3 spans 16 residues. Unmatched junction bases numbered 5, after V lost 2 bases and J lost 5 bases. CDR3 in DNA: TGCGCCAGCAGCCAAAGTGGGACTAGCGGAGACAATGAGCAGTTCTTC. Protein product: CASSQSGTSGDNEQFF.

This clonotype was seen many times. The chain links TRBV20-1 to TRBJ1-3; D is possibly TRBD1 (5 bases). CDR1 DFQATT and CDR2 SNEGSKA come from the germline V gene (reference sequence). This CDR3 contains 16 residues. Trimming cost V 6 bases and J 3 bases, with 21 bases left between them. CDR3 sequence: CSAQRGGEAVGNTIYF. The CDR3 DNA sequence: TGCAGTGCCCAGCGAGGAGGGGAGGCTGTTGGAAACACCATATATTTT.

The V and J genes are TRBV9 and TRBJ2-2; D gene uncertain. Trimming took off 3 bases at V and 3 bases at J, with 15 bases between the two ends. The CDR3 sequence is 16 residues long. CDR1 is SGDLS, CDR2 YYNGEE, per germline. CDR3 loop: CASSASGLLDTGELFF. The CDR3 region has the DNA TGTGCCAGCAGCGCTTCCGGTTTGCTCGACACCGGGGAGCTGTTTTTT.

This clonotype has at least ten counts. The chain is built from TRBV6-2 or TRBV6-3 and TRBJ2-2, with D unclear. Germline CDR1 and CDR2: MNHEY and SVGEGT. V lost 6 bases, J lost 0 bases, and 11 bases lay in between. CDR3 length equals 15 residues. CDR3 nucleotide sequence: TGTGCCAGCAGGCACCAGAAAACGAACACCGGGGAGCTGTTTTTT. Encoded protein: CASRHQKTNTGELFF.

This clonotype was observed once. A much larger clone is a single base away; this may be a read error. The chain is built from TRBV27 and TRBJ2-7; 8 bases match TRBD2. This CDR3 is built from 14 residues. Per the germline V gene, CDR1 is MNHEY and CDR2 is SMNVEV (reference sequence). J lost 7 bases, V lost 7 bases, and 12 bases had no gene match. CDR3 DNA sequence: TGTGCCAGCAAATTCGGGACTAGAGACAAAGAGCAGTACTTC. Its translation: CASKFGTRDKEQYF.

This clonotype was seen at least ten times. Here the CDR3 DNA reads TGTGCCAGCAGCGGCCCGGGGGGGAGCGGGAGTTACAATGAGCAGTTCTTC. Translation: CASSGPGGSGSYNEQFF. The chain links TRBV5-4 to TRBJ2-1, with 8 positions matching TRBD2. The CDR3 totals 17 residues. Trimming at V came to 4 bases and at J to 4 bases, leaving 13 bases not matched to a gene. Germline V lookup: CDR1 SGHNT, CDR2 YYREEE (reference sequence).

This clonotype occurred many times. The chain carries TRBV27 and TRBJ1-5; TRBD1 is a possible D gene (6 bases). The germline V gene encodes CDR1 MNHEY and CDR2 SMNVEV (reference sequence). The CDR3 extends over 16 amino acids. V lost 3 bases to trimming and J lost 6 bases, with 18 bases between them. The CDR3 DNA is TGTGCCAGCAGTTTGTCCGGACAGTCACCAACTCAGCCCCAGCATTTT. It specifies CASSLSGQSPTQPQHF.

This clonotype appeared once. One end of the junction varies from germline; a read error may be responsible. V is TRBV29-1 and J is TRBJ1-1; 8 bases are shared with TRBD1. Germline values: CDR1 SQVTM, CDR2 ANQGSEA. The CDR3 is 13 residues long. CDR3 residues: CSVTGQGNTQAFF. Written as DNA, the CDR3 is TGCAGCGTAACCGGACAGGGTAACACTCAAGCTTTCTTT. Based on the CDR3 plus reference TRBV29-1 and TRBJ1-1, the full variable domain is SAVISQKPSRDICQRGTSLTIQCQVDSQVTMMFWYRQQPGQSLTLIATANQGSEATYESGFVIDKFPISRPNLTFSTLTVSNMSPEDSSIYLCSVTGQGNTQAFFGQGTRLTVV.

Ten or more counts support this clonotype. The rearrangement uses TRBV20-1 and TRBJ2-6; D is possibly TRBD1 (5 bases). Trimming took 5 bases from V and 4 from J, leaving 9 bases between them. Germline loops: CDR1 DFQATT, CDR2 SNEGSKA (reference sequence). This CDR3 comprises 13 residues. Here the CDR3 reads CSASGNGANVLTF. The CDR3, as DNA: TGCAGTGCTTCAGGGAACGGGGCCAACGTCCTGACTTTC.

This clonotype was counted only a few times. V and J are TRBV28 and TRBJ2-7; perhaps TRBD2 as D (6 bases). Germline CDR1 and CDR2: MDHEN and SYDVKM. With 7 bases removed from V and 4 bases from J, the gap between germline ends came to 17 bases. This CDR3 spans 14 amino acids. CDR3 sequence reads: CASMEGLLRYEQYF. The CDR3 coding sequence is TGTGCCAGCATGGAGGGACTTCTCAGGTACGAGCAGTACTTC.